The entry below gives a single TCR beta chain sequence along with its context. Its antigen is still unknown. Losses at the gene ends were 4 bases for V and 4 bases for J; bases not matched to a gene: 6. The germline gives CDR1 SGHDT, CDR2 YYEEEE. This CDR3 comprises 14 residues. The data derive from a study of cytomegalovirus exposure and HLA in healthy donors. Notes on the study in general: Reportedly, TCR beta sequences accurately predicted HLA-A and HLA-B alleles in most subjects.

The PCR made use of 60 Vbeta and 13 Jbeta primers. Using immunoSEQ multiplex PCR, the repertoire was profiled, and TCRdb retains in-frame clones only, with some absent. This sample carries 150,000 to 200,000 clones, roughly 78% of them seen once, and the ten largest clones take 1.5% to 2%. The TCR was taken from a woman in her twenties or thirties in good health and CMV-seronegative. Material: PBMCs. The chain carries TRBV5-6 and TRBJ2-3; 7 nucleotides align to TRBD2. The DNA for the CDR3 is TGTGCCAGCAGCATGCTAGCGGCGGCAGATACGCAGTATTTT. Translating it yields CASSMLAAADTQYF.